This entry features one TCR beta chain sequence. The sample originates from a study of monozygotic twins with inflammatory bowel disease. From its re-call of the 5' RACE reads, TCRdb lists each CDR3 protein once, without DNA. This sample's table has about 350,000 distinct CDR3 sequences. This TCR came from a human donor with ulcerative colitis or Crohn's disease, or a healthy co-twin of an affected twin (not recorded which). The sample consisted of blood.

CDR3 sequence: CASSSTGGTGYEQYF. This chain uses TRBV12-3 or TRBV12-4 with TRBJ2-7; TCRdb's D gene call, TRBD1, goes unchecked for lack of DNA. This CDR3 has 15 amino acids.